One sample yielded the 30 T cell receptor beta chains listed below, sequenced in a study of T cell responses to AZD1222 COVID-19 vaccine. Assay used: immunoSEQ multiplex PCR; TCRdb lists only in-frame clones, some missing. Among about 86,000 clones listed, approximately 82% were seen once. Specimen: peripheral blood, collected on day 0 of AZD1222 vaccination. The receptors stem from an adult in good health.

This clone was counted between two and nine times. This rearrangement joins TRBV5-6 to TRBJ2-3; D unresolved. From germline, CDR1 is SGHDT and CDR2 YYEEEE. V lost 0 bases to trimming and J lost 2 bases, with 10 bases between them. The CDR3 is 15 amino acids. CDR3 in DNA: TGTGCCAGCAGCTTGGGGAGTTTCCCCACAGATACGCAGTATTTT. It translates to CASSLGSFPTDTQYF.

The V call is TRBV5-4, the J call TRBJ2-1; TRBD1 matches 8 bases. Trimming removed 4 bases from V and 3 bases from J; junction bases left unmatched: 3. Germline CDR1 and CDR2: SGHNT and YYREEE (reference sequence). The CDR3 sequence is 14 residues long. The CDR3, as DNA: TGTGCCAGCAGCGGACAGGGTCGCTACAATGAGCAGTTCTTC. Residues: CASSGQGRYNEQFF.

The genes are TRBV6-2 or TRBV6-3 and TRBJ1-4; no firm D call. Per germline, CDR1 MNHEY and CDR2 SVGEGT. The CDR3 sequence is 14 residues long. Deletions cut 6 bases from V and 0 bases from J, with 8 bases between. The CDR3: CASSRSTTNEKLFF. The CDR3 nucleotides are TGTGCCAGCAGCCGGAGTACAACTAATGAAAAACTGTTTTTT.

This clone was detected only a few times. The CDR3 region is CASSFYRDYNEQFF. The CDR3 DNA follows: TGTGCCAGCAGTTTCTACAGGGACTACAATGAGCAGTTCTTC. This sequence joins TRBV28 and TRBJ2-1, with D tentatively TRBD1 (6 bases). Germline V CDR1 and CDR2: MDHEN, SYDVKM. This CDR3 is 14 amino acids long. Trimming took off 3 bases at V and 3 bases at J, with 9 bases between the two ends.

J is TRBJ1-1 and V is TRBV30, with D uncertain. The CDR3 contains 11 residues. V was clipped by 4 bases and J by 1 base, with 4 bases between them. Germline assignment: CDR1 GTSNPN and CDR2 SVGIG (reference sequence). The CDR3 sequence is CAWNKNTEAFF. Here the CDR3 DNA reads TGTGCCTGGAATAAGAACACTGAAGCTTTCTTT.

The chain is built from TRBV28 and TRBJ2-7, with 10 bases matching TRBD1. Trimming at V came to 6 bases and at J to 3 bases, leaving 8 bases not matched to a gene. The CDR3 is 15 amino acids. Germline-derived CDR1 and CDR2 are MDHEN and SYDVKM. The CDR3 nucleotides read TGTGCCAGCAGCTACACCGGGACAGGGGACTACGAGCAGTACTTC. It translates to CASSYTGTGDYEQYF. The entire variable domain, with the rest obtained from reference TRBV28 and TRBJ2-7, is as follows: DVKVTQSSRYLVKRTGEKVFLECVQDMDHENMFWYRQDPGLGLRLIYFSYDVKMKEKGDIPEGYSVSREKKERFSLILESASTNQTSMYLCASSYTGTGDYEQYFGPGTRLTVT.

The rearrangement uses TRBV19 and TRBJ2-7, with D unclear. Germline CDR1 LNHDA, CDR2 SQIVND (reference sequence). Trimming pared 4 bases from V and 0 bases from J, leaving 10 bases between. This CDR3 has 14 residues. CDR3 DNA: TGTGCCAGTAGTACACACCTGAGCTCCTACGAGCAGTACTTC. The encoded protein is CASSTHLSSYEQYF.

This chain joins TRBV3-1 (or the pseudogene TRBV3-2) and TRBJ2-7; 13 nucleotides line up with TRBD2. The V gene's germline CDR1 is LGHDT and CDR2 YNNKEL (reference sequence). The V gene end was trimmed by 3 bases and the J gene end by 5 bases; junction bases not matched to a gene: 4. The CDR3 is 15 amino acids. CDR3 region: CASSHGLAGVHEQYF. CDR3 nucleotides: TGTGCCAGCAGCCATGGACTAGCGGGAGTCCACGAGCAGTACTTC.

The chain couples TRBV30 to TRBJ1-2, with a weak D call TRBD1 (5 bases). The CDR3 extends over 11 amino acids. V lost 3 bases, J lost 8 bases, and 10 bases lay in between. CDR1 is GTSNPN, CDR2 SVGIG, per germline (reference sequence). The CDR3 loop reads CAWSRVLGYTF. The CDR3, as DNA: TGTGCCTGGAGCAGGGTTCTAGGCTACACCTTC.

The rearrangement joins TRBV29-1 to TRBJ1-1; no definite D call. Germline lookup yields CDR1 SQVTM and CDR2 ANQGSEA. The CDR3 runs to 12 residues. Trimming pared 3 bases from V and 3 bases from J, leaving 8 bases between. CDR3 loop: CSVDQVYTEAFF. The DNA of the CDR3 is TGCAGCGTTGATCAGGTTTACACTGAAGCTTTCTTT. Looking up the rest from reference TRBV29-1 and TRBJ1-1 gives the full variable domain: SAVISQKPSRDICQRGTSLTIQCQVDSQVTMMFWYRQQPGQSLTLIATANQGSEATYESGFVIDKFPISRPNLTFSTLTVSNMSPEDSSIYLCSVDQVYTEAFFGQGTRLTVV.

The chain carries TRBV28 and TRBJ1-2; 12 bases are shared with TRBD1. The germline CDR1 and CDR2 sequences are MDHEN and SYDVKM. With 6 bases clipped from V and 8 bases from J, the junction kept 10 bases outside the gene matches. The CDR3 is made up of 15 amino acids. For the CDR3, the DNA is TGTGCCAGCAGACCCCAGGGACAGGGGGCGCAAGGCTACACCTTC. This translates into CASRPQGQGAQGYTF.

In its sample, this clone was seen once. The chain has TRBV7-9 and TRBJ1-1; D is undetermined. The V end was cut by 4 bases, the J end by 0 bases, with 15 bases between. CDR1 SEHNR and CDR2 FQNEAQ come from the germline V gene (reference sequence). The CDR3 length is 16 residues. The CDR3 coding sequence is TGTGCCAGCAGCTCCTATTTGGGCGGGATGAACACTGAAGCTTTCTTT. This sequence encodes CASSSYLGGMNTEAFF.

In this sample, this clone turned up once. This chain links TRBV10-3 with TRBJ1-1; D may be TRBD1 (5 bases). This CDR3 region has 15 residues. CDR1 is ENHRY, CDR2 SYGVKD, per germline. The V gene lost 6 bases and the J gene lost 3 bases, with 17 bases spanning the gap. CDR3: CAISVGGNWDTEAFF. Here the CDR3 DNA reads TGTGCCATCAGCGTCGGGGGAAATTGGGACACTGAAGCTTTCTTT.

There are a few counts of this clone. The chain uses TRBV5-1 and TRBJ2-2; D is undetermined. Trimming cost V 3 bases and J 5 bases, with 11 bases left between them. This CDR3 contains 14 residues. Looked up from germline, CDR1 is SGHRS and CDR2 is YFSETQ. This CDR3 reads CASSSAPRTGELFF. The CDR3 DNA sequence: TGCGCCAGCAGCTCGGCCCCCCGGACCGGGGAGCTGTTTTTT.

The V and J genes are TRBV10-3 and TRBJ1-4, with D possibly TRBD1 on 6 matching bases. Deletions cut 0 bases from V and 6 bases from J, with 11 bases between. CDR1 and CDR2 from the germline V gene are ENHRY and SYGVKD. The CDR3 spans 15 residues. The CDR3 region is CAISESTGFYEKLFF. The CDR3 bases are TGTGCCATCAGTGAGTCGACAGGTTTTTATGAAAAACTGTTTTTT.

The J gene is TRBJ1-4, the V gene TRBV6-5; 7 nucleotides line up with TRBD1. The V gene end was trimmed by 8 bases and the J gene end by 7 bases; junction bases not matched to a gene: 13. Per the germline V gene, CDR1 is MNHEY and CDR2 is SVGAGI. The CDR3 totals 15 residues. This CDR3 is CASGPPGTAVEKLFF. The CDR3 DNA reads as TGTGCCAGCGGTCCCCCCGGGACAGCGGTTGAAAAACTGTTTTTT.

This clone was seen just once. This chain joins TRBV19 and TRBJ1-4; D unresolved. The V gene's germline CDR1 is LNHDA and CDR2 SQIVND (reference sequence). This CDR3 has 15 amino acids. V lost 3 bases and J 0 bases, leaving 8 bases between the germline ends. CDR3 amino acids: CASSMETATNEKLFF. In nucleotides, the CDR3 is TGTGCCAGTAGTATGGAGACCGCAACTAATGAAAAACTGTTTTTT.

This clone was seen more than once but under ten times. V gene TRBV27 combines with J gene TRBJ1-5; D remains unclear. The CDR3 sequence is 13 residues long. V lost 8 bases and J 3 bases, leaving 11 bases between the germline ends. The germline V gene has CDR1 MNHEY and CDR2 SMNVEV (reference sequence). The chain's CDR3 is CASSRSFNQPQHF. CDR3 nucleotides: TGTGCCAGCTCAAGGAGCTTCAATCAGCCCCAGCATTTT.

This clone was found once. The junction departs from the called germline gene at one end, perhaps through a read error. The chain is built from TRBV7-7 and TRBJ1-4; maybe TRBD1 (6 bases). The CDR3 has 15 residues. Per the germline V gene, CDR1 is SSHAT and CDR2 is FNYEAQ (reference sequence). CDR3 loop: CASSLEAGAGEKLFF. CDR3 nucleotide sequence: TGTGCTAGCAGCTTAGAGGCGGGGGCTGGGGAAAAACTGTTTTTT.

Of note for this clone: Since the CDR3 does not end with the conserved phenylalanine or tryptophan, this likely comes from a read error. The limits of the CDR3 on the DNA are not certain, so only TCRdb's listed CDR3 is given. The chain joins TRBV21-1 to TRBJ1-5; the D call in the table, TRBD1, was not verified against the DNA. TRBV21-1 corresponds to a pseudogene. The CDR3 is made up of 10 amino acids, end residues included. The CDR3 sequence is CASSKAPDRL.

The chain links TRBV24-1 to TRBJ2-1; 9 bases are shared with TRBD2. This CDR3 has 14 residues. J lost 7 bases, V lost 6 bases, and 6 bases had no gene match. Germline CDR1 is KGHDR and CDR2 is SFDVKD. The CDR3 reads CATSPRTSVNEQFF. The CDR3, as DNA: TGTGCCACCAGTCCGAGGACTAGCGTAAATGAGCAGTTCTTC.

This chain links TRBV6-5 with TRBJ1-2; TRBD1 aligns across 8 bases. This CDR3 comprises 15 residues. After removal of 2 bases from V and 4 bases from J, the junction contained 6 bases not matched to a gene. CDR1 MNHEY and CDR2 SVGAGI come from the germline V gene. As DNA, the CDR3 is TGTGCCAGCAGTTACGCGGGACAGGCTGGCTATGGCTACACCTTC. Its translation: CASSYAGQAGYGYTF.

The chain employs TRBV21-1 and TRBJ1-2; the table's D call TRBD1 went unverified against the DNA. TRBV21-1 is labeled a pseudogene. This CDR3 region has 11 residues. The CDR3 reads CAKTLGRASTF. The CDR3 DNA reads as TGTGCCAAGACGTTGGGCAGGGCCTCCACCTTC.

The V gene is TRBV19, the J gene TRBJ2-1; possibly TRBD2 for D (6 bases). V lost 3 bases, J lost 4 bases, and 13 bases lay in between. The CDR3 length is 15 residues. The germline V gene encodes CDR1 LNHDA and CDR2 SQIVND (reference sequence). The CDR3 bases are TGTGCCAGTAGTATTTCGGGAGACGGATACAATGAGCAGTTCTTC. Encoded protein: CASSISGDGYNEQFF.

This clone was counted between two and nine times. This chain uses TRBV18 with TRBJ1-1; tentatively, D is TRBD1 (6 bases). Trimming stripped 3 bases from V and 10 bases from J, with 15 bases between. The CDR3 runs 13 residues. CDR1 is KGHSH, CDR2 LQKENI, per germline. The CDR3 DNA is TGTGCCAGCTCACCGGTCGGGGGCATTGGAGCTTTCTTT. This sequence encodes CASSPVGGIGAFF.

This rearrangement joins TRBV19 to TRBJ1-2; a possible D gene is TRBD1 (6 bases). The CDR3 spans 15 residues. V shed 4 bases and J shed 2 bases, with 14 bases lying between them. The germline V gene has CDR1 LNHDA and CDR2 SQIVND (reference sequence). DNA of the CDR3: TGTGCCAGTAGTACCTGGGACACCCCCAACTATGGCTACACCTTC. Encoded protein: CASSTWDTPNYGYTF. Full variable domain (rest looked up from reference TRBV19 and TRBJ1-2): DGGITQSPKYLFRKEGQNVTLSCEQNLNHDAMYWYRQDPGQGLRLIYYSQIVNDFQKGDIAEGYSVSREKKESFPLTVTSAQKNPTAFYLCASSTWDTPNYGYTFGSGTRLTVV.

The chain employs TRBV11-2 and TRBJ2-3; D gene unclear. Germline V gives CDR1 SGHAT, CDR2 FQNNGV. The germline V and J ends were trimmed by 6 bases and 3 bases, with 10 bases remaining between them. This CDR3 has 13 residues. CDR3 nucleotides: TGTGCCAGCAGTCCTGGCCCTACAGATACGCAGTATTTT. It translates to CASSPGPTDTQYF.

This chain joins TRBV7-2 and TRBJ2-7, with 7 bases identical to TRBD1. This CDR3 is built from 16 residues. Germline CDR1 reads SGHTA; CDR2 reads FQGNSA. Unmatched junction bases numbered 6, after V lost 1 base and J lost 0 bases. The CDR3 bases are TGTGCCAGCAGCTTAGGGACAGGCTCGAGCTCCTACGAGCAGTACTTC. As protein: CASSLGTGSSSYEQYF. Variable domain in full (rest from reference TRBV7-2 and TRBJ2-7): GAGVSQSPSNKVTEKGKDVELRCDPISGHTALYWYRQSLGQGLEFLIYFQGNSAPDKSGLPSDRFSAERTGGSVSTLTIQRTQQEDSAVYLCASSLGTGSSSYEQYFGPGTRLTVT.

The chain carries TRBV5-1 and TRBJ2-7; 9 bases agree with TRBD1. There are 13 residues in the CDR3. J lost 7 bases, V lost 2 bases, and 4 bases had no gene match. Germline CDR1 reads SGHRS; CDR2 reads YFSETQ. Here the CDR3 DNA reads TGCGCCAGCAGCTTCAGGACAGGGGAAGAGCAGTACTTC. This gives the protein CASSFRTGEEQYF.

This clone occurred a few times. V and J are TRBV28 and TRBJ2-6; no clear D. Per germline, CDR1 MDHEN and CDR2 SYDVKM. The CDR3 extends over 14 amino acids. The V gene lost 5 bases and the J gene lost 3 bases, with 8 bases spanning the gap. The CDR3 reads CASSPTGGANVLTF. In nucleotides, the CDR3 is TGTGCCAGCAGTCCCACTGGTGGGGCCAACGTCCTGACTTTC.